Sequencing of this T cell receptor (beta chain) was carried out in a study of T cell responses to AZD1222 COVID-19 vaccine. The table came from immunoSEQ multiplex PCR; TCRdb's copy has only in-frame clones and leaves some out. This table has about 130,000 clones, about 90% appearing once. The CDR3 runs to 17 residues. Germline V gene sequence: CDR1 SGHNT, CDR2 YENEEA. V was shortened by 6 bases and J by 0 bases, with 18 bases between the two germline ends. The receptor was isolated from an adult in good health. The source was peripheral blood, collected on day 0 of AZD1222 vaccination. The chain links TRBV11-3 to TRBJ1-3, with D uncertain. The CDR3 DNA sequence: TGTGCCAGCAGTATACCGCAGAGCTCCTCCTCTGGAAACACCATATATTTT. Protein sequence: CASSIPQSSSSGNTIYF.